The rows below give T cell receptor beta chains drawn from one sample of a study of blood T cell repertoires in COVID-19. Clones were sequenced by immunoSEQ multiplex PCR, and TCRdb holds only the in-frame ones, with some missing. The sample has 300,000 to 350,000 clones; roughly 87% are singletons. Sequencing was performed on PBMCs or T cells enriched from blood (not recorded which). The receptors derive from a woman under 30 who had recovered from COVID-19. The CDR3 runs from the conserved cysteine through the conserved F or W. Each record gives: D gene, clone size, J gene, V gene, CDR3 protein, CDR3 DNA. A D gene is named only where the DNA matches it firmly. Only some rows state a clone size, as once, few, many or a class for expanded clones.

>-|-|TRBJ1-6|TRBV4-3
CASSQDISRGNSPLHF
TGCGCCAGCAGCCAAGATATTTCCAGGGGCAATTCACCCCTCCACTTT
>TRBD2|-|TRBJ2-1|TRBV12-3/TRBV12-4
CASRLAAYNEQFF
TGTGCCAGCCGACTAGCGGCCTACAATGAGCAGTTCTTC
>-|-|TRBJ1-1|TRBV4-2
CASSPTMGANTEAFF
TGTGCCAGCAGCCCCACGATGGGGGCGAACACTGAAGCTTTCTTT
>-|-|TRBJ1-6|TRBV27
CASSLAYSPLHF
TGTGCCAGCAGTTTGGCATATTCACCCCTCCACTTT
>TRBD1|-|TRBJ2-1|TRBV5-1
CASSLEGQGAYEQFF
TGCGCCAGCAGCTTGGAGGGACAGGGGGCCTATGAGCAGTTCTTC
>-|few|TRBJ2-3|TRBV6-6
CASSYRGGRYTDTQYF
TGTGCCAGCAGTTATCGGGGTGGCCGATACACAGATACGCAGTATTTT
>-|-|TRBJ1-2|TRBV5-8
CASRKLPKNYGYTF
TGTGCCAGCAGAAAACTACCCAAAAACTATGGCTACACCTTC
>-|-|TRBJ1-1|TRBV28
CASSLGFSGRTEAFF
TGTGCCAGCAGTTTAGGTTTTTCAGGGCGCACTGAAGCTTTCTTT
>-|-|TRBJ1-3|TRBV4-3
CASSQVRAGGNTIYF
TGCGCCAGCAGCCAAGTACGGGCAGGGGGAAACACCATATATTTT
>-|-|TRBJ2-1|TRBV7-2
CASSLERTENEQFF
TGTGCCAGCAGCTTAGAGCGGACAGAGAATGAGCAGTTCTTC
>-|-|TRBJ2-7|TRBV5-1
CASSLPAYEQYF
TGCGCCAGCAGCTTGCCCGCCTACGAGCAGTACTTC
>-|-|TRBJ2-7|TRBV7-7
CASSAGLDSSYEQYF
TGTGCCAGCAGCGCGGGACTTGACAGCTCCTACGAGCAGTACTTC
>-|once|TRBJ2-7|TRBV6-6
CASRQHQTGIEQYF
TGTGCCAGCAGACAACACCAGACAGGAATCGAGCAGTACTTC
>TRBD1|-|TRBJ1-2|TRBV2
CASRQTGLYYGYTF
TGTGCCAGCAGGCAGACAGGGCTCTACTATGGCTACACCTTC
>-|-|TRBJ2-7|TRBV5-1
CASSGSRDSLYEQYF
TGCGCCAGCAGCGGATCGCGGGACAGCTTATACGAGCAGTACTTC
>TRBD1|-|TRBJ1-4|TRBV28
CASRVDRVSNEKLFF
TGTGCCAGCAGGGTGGACAGGGTTAGTAATGAAAAACTGTTTTTT
>TRBD1|once|TRBJ2-6|TRBV15
CATSSTGGWGGANVLTF
TGTGCCACCAGCAGTACAGGGGGCTGGGGAGGGGCCAACGTCCTGACTTTC
>TRBD1|-|TRBJ2-5|TRBV7-2
CASSLVGTGGGETQYF
TGTGCCAGCAGCTTAGTGGGGACAGGCGGTGGAGAGACCCAGTACTTC
>-|-|TRBJ1-3|TRBV5-4
CASSLDFGGRGNTIYF
TGTGCCAGCAGCTTGGATTTCGGGGGTCGAGGAAACACCATATATTTT
>TRBD1|few|TRBJ1-5|TRBV10-3
CAISESVGQDDNQPQHF
TGTGCCATCAGTGAGTCGGTGGGACAGGATGACAATCAGCCCCAGCATTTT
>-|-|TRBJ2-7|TRBV28
CASRRGSGEQYF
TGTGCCAGTCGCAGGGGTTCGGGCGAGCAGTACTTC
>-|few|TRBJ1-1|TRBV18
CASSSQSNTEAFF
TGTGCCAGCTCATCCCAGTCGAACACTGAAGCTTTCTTT
>-|-|TRBJ2-1|TRBV5-5
CASSFSYNEQFF
TGTGCCAGCAGCTTCAGCTACAATGAGCAGTTCTTC
>-|-|TRBJ2-3|TRBV30
CAWSVGRTGDTQYF
TGTGCCTGGAGTGTAGGACGGACGGGGGATACGCAGTATTTT
>-|-|TRBJ1-1|TRBV7-9
CASSLAGRGNTEAFF
TGTGCCAGCAGCTTAGCCGGAAGGGGGAACACTGAAGCTTTCTTT
>TRBD1|-|TRBJ1-5|TRBV2
CASSDPGTAQPQHF
TGTGCCAGCAGTGACCCAGGGACAGCTCAGCCCCAGCATTTT
>TRBD2|-|TRBJ2-7|TRBV4-1
CASSRTSGYYEQYF
TGCGCCAGCAGCCGGACTAGCGGGTACTACGAGCAGTACTTC
>TRBD1|-|TRBJ1-2|TRBV15
CATSRDRTAGGHGYTF
TGTGCCACCAGCAGAGATCGGACTGCAGGGGGACATGGCTACACCTTC
>-|-|TRBJ1-4|TRBV5-4
CASSSGGGNEKLFF
TGTGCCAGCAGCTCGGGGGGGGGTAATGAAAAACTGTTTTTT
>TRBD1|-|TRBJ1-4|TRBV7-9
CASSFTGGNEKLFF
TGTGCCAGCAGCTTTACAGGGGGAAATGAAAAACTGTTTTTT
>TRBD2|-|TRBJ2-2|TRBV3-1/TRBV3-2
CASSHGLADTGELFF
TGTGCCAGCAGCCACGGACTAGCCGACACCGGGGAGCTGTTTTTT
>TRBD2|-|TRBJ2-1|TRBV10-3
CAIREQGTLLAGVSGEQFF
TGTGCCATCAGGGAACAGGGGACTCTGTTAGCGGGAGTTAGTGGTGAGCAGTTCTTC
>TRBD1|once|TRBJ1-4|TRBV28
CASSFGGTANEKLFF
TGTGCCAGCAGTTTCGGTGGGACAGCAAATGAAAAACTGTTTTTT
>TRBD1|-|TRBJ2-5|TRBV5-1
CASSDRGTSQETQYF
TGCGCCAGCAGCGACAGGGGGACCTCCCAAGAGACCCAGTACTTC
>-|-|TRBJ1-4|TRBV12-3/TRBV12-4
CASRGRDYEKLFF
TGTGCCAGCAGGGGCAGGGATTATGAAAAACTGTTTTTT
>TRBD1|-|TRBJ1-2|TRBV7-8
CASSLDLGQGRTF
TGTGCCAGCAGCTTAGACTTGGGACAGGGTCGAACCTTC
>TRBD2|-|TRBJ2-7|TRBV25-1
CASIPGGSYEQYF
TGTGCCAGCATTCCGGGGGGCTCCTACGAGCAGTACTTC
>TRBD1|-|TRBJ1-2|TRBV5-1
CASSLRGVRGLDGYTF
TGCGCCAGCAGCTTGAGGGGTGTCAGGGGGTTGGATGGCTACACCTTC
>-|once|TRBJ1-2|TRBV7-6
CASSPGPYGYTF
TGTGCCAGCAGCCCAGGCCCGTATGGCTACACCTTC
>TRBD1|-|TRBJ1-5|TRBV4-3
CASSQDRRNQPQHF
TGCGCCAGCAGCCAGGACAGGCGCAATCAGCCCCAGCATTTT
>TRBD1|-|TRBJ1-2|TRBV19
CASDRTRTGYGYTF
TGTGCCAGTGACAGGACACGGACAGGGTATGGCTACACCTTC
>-|-|TRBJ2-5|TRBV5-1
CASSTTETQYF
TGCGCCAGCAGCACTACAGAGACCCAGTACTTC
>-|-|TRBJ1-4|TRBV27
CASCLSATNEKLFF
TGTGCCTCGTGCTTGTCAGCAACTAATGAAAAACTGTTTTTT
>-|-|TRBJ2-4|TRBV2
CAQKREAKNIQYF
TGTGCTCAGAAACGGGAAGCCAAAAACATTCAGTACTTC
>-|-|TRBJ2-1|TRBV7-9
CASSNDWDEQFF
TGTGCCAGCAGCAATGACTGGGATGAGCAGTTCTTC
>-|-|TRBJ1-3|TRBV5-1
CASSLGTMARSGNTIYF
TGCGCCAGCAGCTTGGGTACTATGGCTCGCTCTGGAAACACCATATATTTT
>-|-|TRBJ2-7|TRBV19
CASRGAYYEQYF
TGTGCCAGTAGGGGGGCGTACTACGAGCAGTACTTC
>TRBD2|-|TRBJ2-1|TRBV4-2
CASSHAGGTSSYNEQFF
TGTGCCAGCAGCCATGCGGGAGGGACAAGCTCCTACAATGAGCAGTTCTTC
>-|-|TRBJ1-2|TRBV12-3/TRBV12-4
CASGVKDGYTF
TGTGCCTCAGGGGTTAAGGACGGCTACACCTTC
>-|-|TRBJ2-7|TRBV19
CASRGSYEQYF
TGTGCCAGTCGAGGGAGTTACGAGCAGTACTTC
>TRBD1|-|TRBJ2-7|TRBV10-3
CATKAGGQGTFYEQYF
TGTGCCACTAAGGCCGGGGGACAGGGGACCTTCTACGAGCAGTACTTC
>TRBD1|-|TRBJ1-3|TRBV5-1
CASSLGQGHGNTIYF
TGCGCCAGCAGTCTGGGACAGGGCCATGGAAACACCATATATTTT
>TRBD1|once|TRBJ1-2|TRBV6-5
CASGGQYYGYTF
TGTGCCAGCGGGGGACAGTACTATGGCTACACCTTC
>-|-|TRBJ1-1|TRBV3-1/TRBV3-2
CATRRLGGGSTEAFF
TGTGCCACCAGGAGGCTGGGAGGGGGGAGCACTGAAGCTTTCTTT
>-|-|TRBJ2-1|TRBV18
CASSPYTQGRGSYNEQFF
TGTGCCAGCTCACCTTATACTCAGGGGAGGGGCTCCTACAATGAGCAGTTCTTC
>TRBD1|-|TRBJ2-7|TRBV3-1/TRBV3-2
CASSLHRGSYEQYF
TGTGCCAGCAGCCTACACAGGGGCTCCTACGAGCAGTACTTC
>TRBD2|few|TRBJ2-7|TRBV18
CASSPGLAGGTYEQYF
TGTGCCAGCTCACCAGGACTAGCGGGGGGAACCTACGAGCAGTACTTC
>-|-|TRBJ2-5|TRBV10-3
CAISESGQLGSQYF
TGTGCCATCAGTGAGTCGGGACAACTAGGATCCCAGTACTTC
>TRBD2|-|TRBJ2-1|TRBV6-5
CASSWGLAGLNEQFF
TGTGCCAGCAGCTGGGGACTAGCGGGGTTAAATGAGCAGTTCTTC
>TRBD1|-|TRBJ1-2|TRBV11-2
CASSPGDRAGYTF
TGTGCCAGCAGCCCGGGGGACAGGGCTGGCTACACCTTC